Sequencing of this T cell receptor beta chain was carried out in a study of blood T cell repertoires in COVID-19. The wider study: Sites across the United States, Italy and Spain contributed samples from acute and convalescent COVID-19. In each case, the material was cDNA or gDNA derived from T cells, B-cell-depleted T cells, or PBMCs.

V lost 0 bases, J lost 3 bases, and 10 bases lay in between. Germline values: CDR1 SGHDN, CDR2 FVKESK. The CDR3 is 15 residues long. Generated by immunoSEQ multiplex PCR, the TCRdb table keeps only in-frame clones and is missing some. Among some 130,000 clones listed, roughly 83% were seen once. This chain links TRBV14 with TRBJ2-3, with D possibly matching TRBD1 (5 bases). The source of this sequence is a woman of 80 years or more with acute or convalescent COVID-19. Input material: peripheral blood. The CDR3 bases are TGTGCCAGCAGCCAAGACAGGGTTATTACAGATACGCAGTATTTT. Translating gives CASSQDRVITDTQYF.